These 10 T cell receptor beta chains share one sample of origin, sequenced in a study of blood T cell repertoires in COVID-19. TCRdb keeps only in-frame clones here, not all; method: immunoSEQ multiplex PCR. The sample includes some 350,000 clones, around 89% of them seen just once. The sample taken for sequencing was peripheral blood. These receptors were taken from a man between 18 and 29 years old with active or convalescent COVID-19.

CDR3: CASQRGLKSGNTIYF. In nucleotides, the CDR3 is TGTGCCAGCCAACGGGGGTTGAAGTCTGGAAACACCATATATTTT. The chain links TRBV6-5 to TRBJ1-3; weak D call: TRBD1 (5 bases). Germline loops: CDR1 MNHEY, CDR2 SVGAGI. Trimming took 8 bases from V and 1 from J, leaving 15 bases between them. The CDR3 extends over 15 amino acids.

The chain combines TRBV5-1 with TRBJ2-7; possibly TRBD1 for D (7 bases). CDR1 and CDR2 from the germline V gene are SGHRS and YFSETQ. The germline V and J ends were trimmed by 4 bases and 0 bases, with 20 bases remaining between them. The CDR3 loop spans 17 amino acids. CDR3 region: CASSPATGRQSSYEQYF. In DNA form, the CDR3 reads TGCGCCAGCAGCCCGGCGACAGGGAGGCAGTCCTCCTACGAGCAGTACTTC.

The rearrangement uses TRBV18 and TRBJ2-7, with unresolved D. This CDR3 contains 11 residues. The germline V gene has CDR1 KGHSH and CDR2 LQKENI. V lost 6 bases and J lost 2, with 5 bases in between. The CDR3 DNA follows: TGTGCCAGCTCCTCCCCCTACGAGCAGTACTTC. Translated, it gives CASSSPYEQYF.

V usage is TRBV4-2 and J usage is TRBJ2-1; 10 nucleotides align to TRBD2. V lost 0 bases to trimming and J lost 3 bases; unmatched junction nucleotides: 5. The CDR3 contains 17 residues. Germline loops: CDR1 LGHNA, CDR2 YNFKEQ. CDR3 loop: CASSQDSLAGDYNEQFF. The CDR3, as DNA: TGTGCCAGCAGCCAAGATTCGCTAGCGGGAGACTACAATGAGCAGTTCTTC.

This clone is a singleton in its sample. The gene calls are TRBV28 and TRBJ2-7, with 7 bases lining up with TRBD1. V lost 3 bases and J lost 7; bases outside the gene matches: 3. In germline, CDR1 is MDHEN, CDR2 SYDVKM. This CDR3 has 12 amino acids. CDR3 coding DNA: TGTGCCAGCAGTTTTGGGACAGAGGAGCAGTACTTC. It is translated as CASSFGTEEQYF.

A single count supports this clone. This chain joins TRBV27 and TRBJ2-1, with TRBD2 as a possible D gene (6 bases). V was shortened by 5 bases and J by 4 bases, with 21 bases between the two germline ends. The CDR3 runs 17 residues. CDR1 MNHEY and CDR2 SMNVEV come from the germline V gene (reference sequence). CDR3 loop: CASSPIILAITYNEQFF. The CDR3 DNA sequence: TGTGCCAGCAGTCCCATAATTCTAGCGATTACTTACAATGAGCAGTTCTTC.

The J gene is TRBJ2-7, the V gene TRBV6-5; 10 bases fit TRBD2. This CDR3 is built from 15 residues. With 5 bases clipped from V and 7 bases from J, the junction kept 11 bases outside the gene matches. Per the germline V gene, CDR1 is MNHEY and CDR2 is SVGAGI. The CDR3 is CASSLTAGGPREQYF. The CDR3 DNA sequence: TGTGCCAGCAGTCTCACAGCGGGGGGGCCGCGGGAGCAGTACTTC.

The chain links TRBV15 to TRBJ1-1; 7 nucleotides match TRBD1. There are 13 residues in the CDR3. J gave up 1 base and V 5 bases, and 1 base lay outside the gene matches. Germline assignment: CDR1 LNHNV and CDR2 YYDKDF (reference sequence). CDR3 loop: CATSDRENTEAFF. DNA of the CDR3: TGTGCCACCAGCGACAGGGAGAACACTGAAGCTTTCTTT.

The chain joins TRBV6-6 to TRBJ1-2; a possible D gene is TRBD1 (6 bases). CDR3 length equals 11 residues. In germline, CDR1 is MNHNY, CDR2 SVGAGI (reference sequence). The germline V and J ends were trimmed by 5 bases and 8 bases, with 9 bases remaining between them. The CDR3 reads CASSRTGGYTF. The DNA for the CDR3 is TGTGCCAGCAGTCGCACAGGGGGCTACACCTTC.

This chain joins TRBV5-6 and TRBJ2-2, with 9 positions matching TRBD2. There are 15 residues in the CDR3. CDR1 is SGHDT and CDR2 is YYEEEE in the germline V gene. The V gene end was trimmed by 4 bases and the J gene end by 1 base; junction bases not matched to a gene: 2. The CDR3 is CASSLTSGNTGELFF. CDR3 nucleotide sequence: TGTGCCAGCAGCCTGACTAGCGGGAACACCGGGGAGCTGTTTTTT.